These 2 T cell receptor beta chains were sequenced from one sample in a study of shared clonotypes between healthy human individuals. Sequencing used immunoSEQ multiplex PCR; TCRdb keeps in-frame clones, though not all of them. The sample holds about 480,000 clones; less than 85% are singletons and the top ten take under 15%. The sequenced sample consisted of PBMCs. These receptors all stem from a woman between 40 and 55 years old in good health. Some clones in this sample may be carry-over from other donors' samples.

This clone came up once. Other DNA sequences from this sample encode an identical CDR3 as well. The chain links TRBV19 to TRBJ2-7; D not certain. The CDR3 has 13 residues. Germline CDR1 reads LNHDA; CDR2 reads SQIVND (reference sequence). V lost 1 base and J lost 0, with 4 bases in between. The CDR3: CASSIGISYEQYF. In nucleotides, the CDR3 is TGTGCCAGTAGTATAGGCATCTCCTACGAGCAGTACTTC.

The J gene is TRBJ1-2, the V gene TRBV28; 9 nucleotides align to TRBD1. V was clipped by 5 bases and J by 4 bases; unmatched bases: 8. CDR1 is MDHEN and CDR2 is SYDVKM in the germline V gene. This CDR3 spans 15 amino acids. Here the CDR3 DNA reads TGTGCCAGCAGTGGCGCAGGACAGGGGACCTATGGCTACACCTTC. Translation: CASSGAGQGTYGYTF.